A single sample is the source of the 16 T cell receptor beta chains below, sequenced in a study of identical twins. Using its own MiXCR run on the 5' RACE reads, TCRdb lists one record per CDR3 protein. Of 1.5 million to 2 million distinct CDR3 sequences listed, 25% to 35% were seen once; the top ten hold 0.25% to 0.3%. Source material: cord blood. These receptors were collected from a newborn girl in good health.

This clonotype has a handful of counts. The CDR3 DNA follows: TGCGCCAGCAGCCCTCGGACCGTACCCATCGTATTCTATGGCTACACCTTC. It yields the protein CASSPRTVPIVFYGYTF. The rearrangement joins TRBV5-1 to TRBJ1-2; D is unclear. V shed 4 bases and J shed 4 bases, with 23 bases lying between them. Germline V gene lookup returns CDR1 SGHRS and CDR2 YFSETQ. The CDR3 sequence is 17 residues long.

The chain links TRBV7-2 to TRBJ2-7; weak D call: TRBD1 (5 bases). The CDR3 is 15 residues long. V lost 7 bases and J lost 3, with 19 bases in between. Germline-derived CDR1 and CDR2 are SGHTA and FQGNSA. CDR3 amino acids: CASTPTGDNYYEQYF. CDR3 nucleotides: TGTGCCAGCACCCCCACAGGAGACAACTACTACGAGCAGTACTTC.

This clonotype occurred a few times. V usage is TRBV24-1 and J usage is TRBJ2-7; 7 bases agree with TRBD1. V was pared by 5 bases and J by 1 base, with 7 bases of the junction left unmatched. The germline V gene has CDR1 KGHDR and CDR2 SFDVKD. CDR3 size: 15 residues. The CDR3 sequence: CATSAKDRPSYEQYF. CDR3 nucleotide sequence: TGTGCCACCAGTGCAAAGGACAGGCCTTCCTACGAGCAGTACTTC.

The table lists this clonotype with a few counts. The chain links TRBV25-1 to TRBJ1-5; no clear D. Between the trimmed V and J ends, which lost 7 bases and 5 bases, there was a span of 9 bases. In germline, CDR1 is MGHDK, CDR2 SYGVNS. There are 12 residues in the CDR3. CDR3 residues: CASIPGDQPQHF. In DNA form, the CDR3 reads TGTGCCAGCATTCCCGGCGATCAGCCCCAGCATTTT.

For the CDR3, the DNA is TGTGCCAGCAGTTTGGGACAGGGTCTCGATGAAAAACTGTTTTTT. It is translated as CASSLGQGLDEKLFF. The V and J genes are TRBV12-3 or TRBV12-4 and TRBJ1-4; 9 nucleotides agree with TRBD1. The CDR3 loop spans 15 amino acids. V trimming: 3 bases; J trimming: 6 bases; junction bases outside the gene matches: 5.

The chain has TRBV5-4 and TRBJ2-1; the D gene is possibly TRBD1 (5 bases). Germline lookup yields CDR1 SGHNT and CDR2 YYREEE (reference sequence). V shed 2 bases and J shed 9 bases, with 15 bases lying between them. The CDR3 extends over 14 amino acids. The CDR3 region is CASSFLPGKPEQFF. In nucleotides, the CDR3 is TGTGCCAGCAGCTTCCTCCCAGGGAAGCCTGAGCAGTTCTTC.

This clonotype has at least ten counts. This rearrangement joins TRBV10-3 to TRBJ2-3; maybe TRBD1 (6 bases). The V end was cut by 2 bases, the J end by 4 bases, with 13 bases between. The CDR3 contains 15 residues. The germline gives CDR1 ENHRY, CDR2 SYGVKD. CDR3 coding DNA: TGTGCCATCAGTGAGCCGGGCTCAGGGGCAGATACGCAGTATTTT. Protein: CAISEPGSGADTQYF.

The sample holds a few counts of this clonotype. This rearrangement joins TRBV7-2 to TRBJ2-7; 10 positions match TRBD1. Germline loops: CDR1 SGHTA, CDR2 FQGNSA. Trimming cost V 5 bases and J 5 bases; bases outside gene matches: 6. The CDR3 is 14 residues long. The CDR3 bases are TGTGCCAGCAGCACCAGACAGGGGGCGAACGAGCAGTACTTC. As protein: CASSTRQGANEQYF.

This clonotype occurred many times. A read error is possible here, since a much larger clone lies one base away. The CDR3 DNA reads as TGTGCCAGCAGTAACTACAATGAGCAGTTCTTC. Translating it yields CASSNYNEQFF. The rearrangement uses TRBV6-1 and TRBJ2-1; D unresolved. Per germline, CDR1 MNHNS and CDR2 SASEGT. This CDR3 is built from 11 residues. Between the trimmed V and J ends, which lost 5 bases and 3 bases, there was a span of 2 bases.

This chain joins TRBV12-3 or TRBV12-4 and TRBJ2-2; D possibly corresponds to TRBD1 (5 bases). The CDR3 runs 13 residues. V was shortened by 5 bases and J by 5 bases, with 9 bases between the two germline ends. CDR3 residues: CASSPTATGELFF. CDR3 coding DNA: TGTGCCAGCAGTCCGACAGCTACCGGGGAGCTGTTTTTT.

The chain links TRBV20-1 to TRBJ2-5, with TRBD2 matching 7 bases. Per the germline V gene, CDR1 is DFQATT and CDR2 is SNEGSKA (reference sequence). The CDR3 loop spans 14 amino acids. V dropped 0 bases and J dropped 0; count of bases not matched to a gene: 1. CDR3 amino acids: CSAREAGYQETQYF. As DNA, the CDR3 is TGCAGTGCTAGAGAAGCGGGGTACCAAGAGACCCAGTACTTC.

J is TRBJ2-3 and V is TRBV12-3 or TRBV12-4, with TRBD2 matching 7 bases. V shed 2 bases, J shed 4 bases, and the junction held 3 bases outside the gene matches. This CDR3 has 14 amino acids. DNA for the CDR3: TGTGCCAGCAGTTTAAGCGGGAAACCAGATACGCAGTATTTT. Its protein is CASSLSGKPDTQYF.

This sequence joins TRBV10-3 and TRBJ1-6, with TRBD1 as a possible D gene (5 bases). The V end was cut by 6 bases, the J end by 8 bases, with 8 bases between. This CDR3 comprises 12 residues. CDR1 and CDR2 from the germline V gene are ENHRY and SYGVKD. The DNA of the CDR3 is TGTGCCATCAGGGGGGGGGATTCACCCCTCCACTTT. Translation gives CAIRGGDSPLHF.

This clonotype was observed a handful of times. The V call is TRBV11-2, the J call TRBJ2-1, with D possibly being TRBD1 or TRBD2 (6 bases each). V lost 1 base, J lost 6 bases, and 10 bases lay in between. Germline CDR1 and CDR2: SGHAT and FQNNGV. The CDR3 has 14 amino acids. CDR3 region: CASSLVWGANEQFF. As DNA, the CDR3 is TGTGCCAGCAGCTTAGTTTGGGGGGCCAATGAGCAGTTCTTC.

The rearrangement joins TRBV30 to TRBJ2-4, with 7 bases matching TRBD2. With the DNA end fitting TRBJ2-7 better, the J assignment may be wrong. CDR1 and CDR2 (germline): GTSNPN, SVGIG (reference sequence). The CDR3 contains 14 residues. The CDR3 nucleotides are TGTGCCTGGACCCGGACTAGGAGCTCCTACGAGCAGTACTTC. Residues: CAWTRTRSSYEQYF.

The chain recombines TRBV4-2 with TRBJ2-1; 9 bases fit TRBD1. V dropped 2 bases and J dropped 8; count of bases not matched to a gene: 4. Per the germline V gene, CDR1 is LGHNA and CDR2 is YNFKEQ. CDR3 length: 14 residues. CDR3 in amino acids: CASSQRDREDEQFF. The CDR3 DNA is TGTGCCAGCAGCCAACGGGACAGGGAAGATGAGCAGTTCTTC.